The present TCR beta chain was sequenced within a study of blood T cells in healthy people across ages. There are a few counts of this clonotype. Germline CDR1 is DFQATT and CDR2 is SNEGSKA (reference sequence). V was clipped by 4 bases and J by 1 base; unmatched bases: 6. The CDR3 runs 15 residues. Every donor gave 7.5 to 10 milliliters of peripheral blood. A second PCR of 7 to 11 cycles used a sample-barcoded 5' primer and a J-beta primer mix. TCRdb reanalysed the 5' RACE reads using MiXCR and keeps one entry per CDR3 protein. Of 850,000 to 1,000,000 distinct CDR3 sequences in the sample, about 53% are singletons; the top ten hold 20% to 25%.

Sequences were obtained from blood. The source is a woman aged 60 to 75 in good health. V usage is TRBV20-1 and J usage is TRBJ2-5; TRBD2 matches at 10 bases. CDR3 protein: CSAKASGGPQETQYF. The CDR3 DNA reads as TGCAGTGCTAAAGCTAGCGGGGGACCCCAAGAGACCCAGTACTTC.